The 13 T cell receptor beta chains below come from one sample, sequenced in a study of cytomegalovirus exposure and HLA in healthy donors. Assay used: immunoSEQ multiplex PCR; TCRdb lists only in-frame clones, some missing. The profile shows 200,000 to 250,000 clones, approximately 88% of them singletons. Sequencing used PBMCs. All receptors come from a woman in her thirties in good health and CMV-seropositive.

The DNA for the CDR3 is TGTGCCAGCAGTTACACGGGGGGGTATACTGAAGCTTTCTTT. Its translation: CASSYTGGYTEAFF. This chain links TRBV6-5 with TRBJ1-1, with D perhaps matching TRBD1 (5 bases). CDR3 size: 14 residues. Germline V gene data show CDR1 as MNHEY and CDR2 as SVGAGI. V lost 2 bases and J 5 bases, leaving 12 bases between the germline ends.

V gene TRBV29-1 combines with J gene TRBJ1-2, with 7 bases aligning to TRBD1. This CDR3 region has 12 residues. Germline CDR1 SQVTM, CDR2 ANQGSEA. V was pared by 3 bases and J by 3 bases, with 1 base of the junction left unmatched. The CDR3 loop reads CSVDGQDYGYTF. The CDR3, as DNA: TGCAGCGTTGACGGACAGGACTATGGCTACACCTTC.

The chain uses TRBV2 and TRBJ2-2; 7 nucleotides line up with TRBD2. V lost 8 bases, J lost 2 bases, and 5 bases stayed unmatched. The length of the CDR3 is 14 residues. Germline values: CDR1 SNHLY, CDR2 FYNNEI. For the CDR3, the DNA is TGTGCCAGCCGACGGACTAGAAACACCGGGGAGCTGTTTTTT. This translates into CASRRTRNTGELFF.

The V gene is TRBV18, the J gene TRBJ1-1; D gene unclear. The germline V gene has CDR1 KGHSH and CDR2 LQKENI. The ends were cut back, 3 bases at V and 2 bases at J, with 10 bases in the middle. The CDR3 loop spans 14 amino acids. CDR3 bases: TGTGCCAGCTCACCGATAGTTGAAAACACTGAAGCTTTCTTT. Its protein product is CASSPIVENTEAFF.

The chain combines TRBV27 with TRBJ2-7, with 7 bases fitting TRBD2. This CDR3 is 14 amino acids long. The germline V gene encodes CDR1 MNHEY and CDR2 SMNVEV (reference sequence). Trimming removed 2 bases from V and 7 bases from J; junction bases left unmatched: 8. CDR3 in DNA: TGTGCCAGCAGTTTACGGTGGGCGGGAGAAGAGCAGTACTTC. It yields the protein CASSLRWAGEEQYF.

This sequence joins TRBV11-2 and TRBJ2-1; no clear D. Germline CDR1 reads SGHAT; CDR2 reads FQNNGV. The CDR3 spans 13 residues. Trimming left V 6 bases short and J 3 bases short, with 9 bases between. The CDR3 DNA reads TGTGCCAGCAGGGGGTCACTCTACAATGAGCAGTTCTTC. It is translated as CASRGSLYNEQFF.

The V and J genes are TRBV29-1 and TRBJ2-7, with unresolved D. Trimming removed 4 bases from V and 0 bases from J, with 7 bases in between. Germline CDR1 is SQVTM and CDR2 is ANQGSEA. This CDR3 spans 12 amino acids. CDR3 sequence (DNA): TGCAGCGTTGGAGAAAGCTCCTACGAGCAGTACTTC. As protein: CSVGESSYEQYF.

This sequence joins TRBV2 and TRBJ1-2; D is ambiguous. The CDR3 spans 13 residues. CDR1 is SNHLY and CDR2 is FYNNEI in the germline V gene. V was cut by 3 bases and J by 5 bases, with 10 bases left in between. Here the CDR3 DNA reads TGTGCCAGCAGTGACGCAGAATCTTATGGCTACACCTTC. This codes for CASSDAESYGYTF.

The genes are TRBV30 and TRBJ2-7; D gene ambiguous. The V end lost 3 bases, the J end lost 0 bases, and 18 bases lay between the germline ends. This CDR3 comprises 16 residues. CDR1 is GTSNPN and CDR2 is SVGIG in the germline V gene (reference sequence). The CDR3 DNA is TGTGCCTGGAGCGGTGTCCCGGGTCAGATCTCCTACGAGCAGTACTTC. Protein: CAWSGVPGQISYEQYF. Filled out from reference TRBV30 and TRBJ2-7, the complete variable domain reads SQTIHQWPATLVQPVGSPLSLECTVEGTSNPNLYWYRQAAGRGLQLLFYSVGIGQISSEVPQNLSASRPQDRQFILSSKKLLLSDSGFYLCAWSGVPGQISYEQYFGPGTRLTVT.

The V call is TRBV7-6, the J call TRBJ1-1; D unclear. The CDR3 has 13 amino acids. Germline V CDR1 and CDR2: SGHVS, FNYEAQ. Deletions cut 1 base from V and 5 bases from J, with 8 bases between. CDR3 DNA sequence: TGTGCCAGCAGCTTAGAAGGGATAACTGAAGCTTTCTTT. Residues: CASSLEGITEAFF. The full variable domain, with the rest looked up from reference TRBV7-6 and TRBJ1-1, is GAGVSQSPRYKVTKRGQDVALRCDPISGHVSLYWYRQALGQGPEFLTYFNYEAQQDKSGLPNDRFSAERPEGSISTLTIQRTEQRDSAMYRCASSLEGITEAFFGQGTRLTVV.

CDR3 DNA sequence: TGCAGCCTCGTCCGGAGGGAGGATCTTGGCAATGAGCAGTTCTTC. It specifies CSLVRREDLGNEQFF. The rearrangement uses TRBV29-1 and TRBJ2-1; perhaps TRBD2 as D (6 bases). V gave up 8 bases and J gave up 6 bases, with 23 bases separating them. The CDR3 totals 15 residues. Germline CDR1 SQVTM, CDR2 ANQGSEA.

V gene TRBV2 combines with J gene TRBJ1-5; maybe TRBD1 (6 bases). The CDR3 runs to 16 residues. V was trimmed by 7 bases and J by 1 base, leaving 17 bases between them. Germline V CDR1 and CDR2: SNHLY, FYNNEI. This chain's CDR3 is CASTLPRGGSNQPQHF. The CDR3 DNA is TGTGCCAGCACTCTTCCCAGGGGAGGGAGCAATCAGCCCCAGCATTTT.

V is TRBV27 and J is TRBJ2-7; 7 bases are shared with TRBD1. After removal of 5 bases from V and 5 bases from J, the junction contained 15 bases not matched to a gene. This CDR3 is built from 16 residues. Germline V gives CDR1 MNHEY, CDR2 SMNVEV (reference sequence). CDR3 region: CASSEDRFGILDEQYF. CDR3 nucleotides: TGTGCCAGCAGTGAGGACAGGTTTGGTATCTTGGACGAGCAGTACTTC.